This T cell receptor beta chain stems from a study of Ad26.COV2.S vaccination and SARS-CoV-2 variants. Study as a whole: Participant was drawn from the COV1001 Ad26.COV2.S trial arm.

Treatment in this sample: some 19 received Ad26.COV2.S at low or high dose, single or two shots; about 5 received placebo; per-sample allocation not given. Collection of samples fell on day 63 after the first vaccine or placebo injection. This CDR3 comprises 13 residues. Germline V lookup: CDR1 SGDLS, CDR2 YYNGEE. J was trimmed by 8 bases and V by 4 bases; bases with no gene match: 5. Assay: immunoSEQ multiplex PCR; the TCRdb copy retains only in-frame clones and omits some. The sample holds 400,000 to 450,000 clones, 90% seen once. As to this clone: Its antigen is currently unknown.

Study results and limitations: TCR breadth and depth analyses may have underestimated total T cell responses.

Sample: peripheral blood, taken in a trial of Ad26.COV2.S vaccine versus placebo. The sequence was obtained from a person between 18 and 60 years old who received the Ad26.COV2.S COVID-19 vaccine or a placebo. The V call is TRBV9, the J call TRBJ2-1, with 8 bases fitting TRBD2. Here the CDR3 DNA reads TGTGCCAGCAGCCGAGGACTAGCCGATGAGCAGTTCTTC. This codes for CASSRGLADEQFF.